This T cell receptor (beta chain) is drawn from a study of technical replicates of blood from several donors. V shed 6 bases and J shed 1 base, with 9 bases lying between them. Germline assignment: CDR1 WSHSY and CDR2 SAAADI. This CDR3 has 13 amino acids. This clone is medium-sized. The protocol was immunoSEQ multiplex PCR, while the TCRdb copy is restricted to in-frame clones and leaves out a portion. The sample carries fewer than 15,000 clones, about 80% recorded once. The chain uses TRBV10-2 and TRBJ1-1; D perhaps matches TRBD1 (5 bases). Sequencing input: PBMCs. This receptor was taken from a human donor in good health. CDR3 residues: CASRQAPNTEAFF. CDR3 DNA: TGCGCCAGCAGACAGGCCCCGAACACTGAAGCTTTCTTT.